Presented here are 20 T cell receptor beta chains from one specimen sequenced in a study of T cell responses to AZD1222 COVID-19 vaccine. Repertoires were generated with immunoSEQ multiplex PCR, while TCRdb's copy carries only in-frame clones and drops some. The sample has tens of thousands of clones, around 90% seen once. The sequencing here drew on peripheral blood, taken on day 0 of MenACWY control vaccination. These receptors originate from an adult in good health.

V is TRBV5-4 and J is TRBJ1-4; perhaps TRBD1 as D (5 bases). Trimming removed 4 bases from V and 7 bases from J, with 20 bases in between. This CDR3 is built from 16 residues. The germline CDR1 and CDR2 sequences are SGHNT and YYREEE (reference sequence). CDR3 in DNA: TGTGCCAGCAGCCGGGGAGGGGAAGGGGATTCTGAAAAACTGTTTTTT. This codes for CASSRGGEGDSEKLFF.

DNA for the CDR3: TGTGCCAGCAGTCCGGGGGAGACCTATGGCTACACCTTC. Translation gives CASSPGETYGYTF. The V gene is TRBV28, the J gene TRBJ1-2, with D possibly being TRBD1 (5 bases). The CDR3 consists of 13 residues. The V end was cut by 5 bases, the J end by 4 bases, with 11 bases between. Germline CDR1 and CDR2: MDHEN and SYDVKM.

J is TRBJ1-6 and V is TRBV7-9; no reliable D call. V dropped 1 base and J dropped 6 bases, with 16 bases sitting between them. Germline CDR1 reads SEHNR; CDR2 reads FQNEAQ (reference sequence). This CDR3 has 17 residues. CDR3 region: CASSLVERIWSNSPLHF. CDR3 DNA sequence: TGTGCCAGCAGCTTAGTAGAGCGAATTTGGAGTAATTCACCCCTCCACTTT.

The chain couples TRBV3-1 (or the pseudogene TRBV3-2) to TRBJ2-7, with TRBD2 identical over 8 bases. The germline gives CDR1 LGHDT, CDR2 YNNKEL (reference sequence). V shed 4 bases, J shed 5 bases, and the junction held 10 bases outside the gene matches. The length of the CDR3 is 15 residues. CDR3 region: CASSRGRGDYDEQYF. The CDR3 nucleotides read TGTGCCAGCAGCCGAGGGCGGGGGGACTACGACGAGCAGTACTTC.

V and J are TRBV7-9 and TRBJ1-1, with D possibly being TRBD1 (6 bases). This CDR3 is built from 12 residues. The ends were cut back, 3 bases at V and 9 bases at J, with 11 bases in the middle. From germline, CDR1 is SEHNR and CDR2 FQNEAQ (reference sequence). CDR3 sequence reads: CASSLAQGQAFF. Here the CDR3 DNA reads TGTGCCAGCAGCTTGGCCCAGGGGCAAGCTTTCTTT.

This chain joins TRBV5-1 and TRBJ2-3; TRBD2 agrees at 10 bases. There are 19 residues in the CDR3. Germline assignment: CDR1 SGHRS and CDR2 YFSETQ. J gave up 2 bases and V 0 bases, and 12 bases lay outside the gene matches. The CDR3 DNA reads as TGCGCCAGCAGCTTGGAGCTGGGGGCTAGCGGGGGAAACACAGATACGCAGTATTTT. It translates to CASSLELGASGGNTDTQYF.

The J gene is TRBJ2-7, the V gene TRBV27; D unresolved. The germline CDR1 and CDR2 sequences are MNHEY and SMNVEV (reference sequence). The length of the CDR3 is 13 residues. Trimming took 2 bases from V and 6 from J, leaving 11 bases between them. CDR3: CASSLSRPGEQYF. The CDR3 DNA follows: TGTGCCAGCAGTTTAAGCCGACCCGGCGAGCAGTACTTC.

V is TRBV13 and J is TRBJ1-3; D is unresolved. CDR1 and CDR2 (germline): PRHDT, FYEKMQ (reference sequence). The CDR3 spans 14 residues. V lost 3 bases, J lost 5 bases, and 11 bases lay in between. The CDR3 loop reads CASSLQTTRNTIYF. The CDR3 DNA is TGTGCCAGCAGCTTGCAAACAACCCGAAACACCATATATTTT.

The chain has TRBV2 and TRBJ2-3; 7 bases align to TRBD2. This CDR3 comprises 15 residues. The ends lost 6 bases at V and 1 base at J; junction bases unmatched: 7. Per the germline V gene, CDR1 is SNHLY and CDR2 is FYNNEI. Here the CDR3 reads CASSVGLPGTDTQYF. For the CDR3, the DNA is TGTGCCAGCAGCGTGGGACTACCAGGCACAGATACGCAGTATTTT.

This CDR3 reads CASSQDRGGQAFF. CDR3 DNA sequence: TGTGCCAGCAGCCAAGATAGGGGGGGCCAAGCTTTCTTT. The chain employs TRBV14 and TRBJ1-1; TRBD1 might be the D (6 bases). This CDR3 spans 13 amino acids. Trimming pared 0 bases from V and 9 bases from J, leaving 11 bases between. The germline gives CDR1 SGHDN, CDR2 FVKESK.

This clone was seen a single time. The rearrangement joins TRBV5-5 to TRBJ2-5; D may correspond to TRBD1 or TRBD2 (5 bases each). Looked up from germline, CDR1 is SGHKS and CDR2 is YYEKEE (reference sequence). V lost 0 bases and J lost 1, with 10 bases in between. There are 15 residues in the CDR3. The CDR3 here is CASSLAVGPQETQYF. The CDR3, as DNA: TGTGCCAGCAGCTTGGCCGTGGGACCCCAAGAGACCCAGTACTTC. The full variable domain, rest sourced from reference TRBV5-5 and TRBJ2-5, is DAGVTQSPTHLIKTRGQQVTLRCSPISGHKSVSWYQQVLGQGPQFIFQYYEKEERGRGNFPDRFSARQFPNYSSELNVNALLLGDSALYLCASSLAVGPQETQYFGPGTRLLVL.

Concerning this clone: Its ends do not fully match the called genes, so a read error is possible. The V gene is TRBV18, the J gene TRBJ1-5; tentatively, D is TRBD1 (5 bases). The germline V gene has CDR1 KGHSH and CDR2 LQKENI. CDR3 length: 13 residues. The CDR3 sequence is CASSPQEEGPRHF. The CDR3 DNA reads TGTGCCAGCTCTCCTCAAGAAGAGGGGCCCCGGCATTTT.

The chain combines TRBV7-8 with TRBJ1-3, with D perhaps matching TRBD1 (5 bases). CDR3 length: 14 amino acids. Germline values: CDR1 SGHVS, CDR2 FQNEAQ. V was shortened by 1 base and J by 2 bases, with 6 bases between the two germline ends. CDR3 residues: CASSLGTTGNTIYF. For the CDR3, the DNA is TGTGCCAGCAGCTTAGGGACAACTGGAAACACCATATATTTT.

The chain is built from TRBV21-1 and TRBJ2-2; TRBD1, as called in the table, went unchecked against the DNA. TRBV21-1 corresponds to a pseudogene. The CDR3 length is 17 residues. In DNA, the CDR3 is TGTGCCAGCAGCATCCTCCCCAGTAGACAGGGTTCCGGGGAGCTGTTTTTT. Amino acids: CASSILPSRQGSGELFF.

The chain links TRBV2 to TRBJ1-6; weak D call: TRBD1 (5 bases). The CDR3 runs to 13 residues. Germline lookup yields CDR1 SNHLY and CDR2 FYNNEI. Trimming removed 7 bases at V and 10 bases at J, with 14 bases between. CDR3: CASNEQGASPLHF. CDR3 nucleotides: TGTGCCAGCAATGAGCAGGGAGCCTCACCCCTCCACTTT.

This clone has more than one count but fewer than ten. V usage is TRBV27 and J usage is TRBJ2-3; 9 bases are shared with TRBD1. The junction had 2 bases not matched to a gene; V was cut back by 6 bases and J by 4 bases. CDR3 length equals 13 residues. CDR1 is MNHEY and CDR2 is SMNVEV in the germline V gene (reference sequence). This CDR3 is CASRDRGPDTQYF. In DNA form, the CDR3 reads TGTGCCAGCAGGGACAGGGGCCCAGATACGCAGTATTTT.

V gene TRBV5-1 combines with J gene TRBJ2-5; D might be TRBD1 (6 bases). CDR3 length: 14 residues. Germline CDR1 reads SGHRS; CDR2 reads YFSETQ. V gave up 2 bases and J gave up 5 bases, with 13 bases separating them. CDR3 in amino acids: CASSFSGVAETQYF. CDR3 nucleotides: TGCGCCAGCAGCTTTTCAGGGGTTGCGGAGACCCAGTACTTC. Complete variable domain (other parts from reference TRBV5-1 and TRBJ2-5): KAGVTQTPRYLIKTRGQQVTLSCSPISGHRSVSWYQQTPGQGLQFLFEYFSETQRNKGNFPGRFSGRQFSNSRSEMNVSTLELGDSALYLCASSFSGVAETQYFGPGTRLLVL.

The rearrangement links TRBV6-4 to TRBJ1-6; unclear D gene. The CDR3 sequence is 13 residues long. The germline V gene encodes CDR1 MRHNA and CDR2 SNTAGT. V lost 3 bases to trimming and J lost 7 bases, with 7 bases between them. In nucleotides, the CDR3 is TGTGCCAGCAGTGAGACGGACAATTCACCCCTCCACTTT. This translates into CASSETDNSPLHF.

The chain has TRBV9 and TRBJ1-5; tentatively, D is TRBD1 (6 bases). CDR3 length: 14 amino acids. V shed 4 bases and J shed 7 bases, with 15 bases lying between them. Germline V gene lookup returns CDR1 SGDLS and CDR2 YYNGEE. The CDR3, as DNA: TGTGCCAGCAGCCCAGGGCCGGGGGGCCAGCCCCAGCATTTT. It is translated as CASSPGPGGQPQHF. Based on the CDR3 plus reference TRBV9 and TRBJ1-5, the full variable domain is DSGVTQTPKHLITATGQRVTLRCSPRSGDLSVYWYQQSLDQGLQFLIQYYNGEERAKGNILERFSAQQFPDLHSELNLSSLELGDSALYFCASSPGPGGQPQHFGDGTRLSIL.

This rearrangement joins TRBV20-1 to TRBJ2-7, with D possibly being TRBD1 or TRBD2 (5 bases each). The CDR3 length is 11 residues. Trimming stripped 5 bases from V and 6 bases from J, with 11 bases between. Germline lookup yields CDR1 DFQATT and CDR2 SNEGSKA (reference sequence). The CDR3 nucleotides are TGCAGTGCTCGCAGGGACGGCGAGCAGTACTTC. Translation: CSARRDGEQYF.